This paragraph covers one T cell receptor (beta chain) sequence. These data belong to a study of cytomegalovirus exposure and HLA in healthy donors. The PCR ran on 60 Vbeta and 13 Jbeta primers. Some clones are missing from TCRdb's copy, which holds only in-frame ones; the method was immunoSEQ multiplex PCR. The sample records 76,000 or so clones, about 80% being singletons. Trimming shortened V by 4 bases and J by 5 bases, and 9 bases separated the two germline ends. The CDR3 is made up of 12 amino acids. The germline CDR1 and CDR2 sequences are SGHAT and FQNNGV. Sequences were obtained from PBMCs. The chain couples TRBV11-2 to TRBJ2-7; perhaps TRBD2 as D (6 bases). The receptor comes from a man aged 25-45 years in good health and CMV-seronegative. CDR3: CASSYGTDEQYF. In DNA, the CDR3 is TGTGCCAGCAGCTACGGGACTGACGAGCAGTACTTC. Filled out from reference TRBV11-2 and TRBJ2-7, the complete variable domain reads EAGVAQSPRYKIIEKRQSVAFWCNPISGHATLYWYQQILGQGPKLLIQFQNNGVVDDSQLPKDRFSAERLKGVDSTLKIQPAKLEDSAVYLCASSYGTDEQYFGPGTRLTVT.